This T cell receptor beta chain was obtained from a study of cytomegalovirus exposure and HLA in healthy donors (dated 2017 in TCRdb). About the full investigation: A later analysis indicated that the 130 or so validation repertoires were generated on the platform also employed for the roughly 730 repertoires of the first cohort. The study was designed to test whether signatures of past pathogen exposure could be identified by cataloging public T cell receptors. High-throughput TCR immunosequencing, statistical association of individual TCRs with disease status, and machine learning were combined to predict cytomegalovirus infection status. Along with the approximately 600-subject first cohort, a separate validation cohort of 120 different subjects was used.

Concerning this clone: Its antigen remains unidentified. No base quality values were provided; no much bigger clone lies one nucleotide off.

The trim is 4 bases for V and 6 bases for J, with a gap of 13 bases between the germline ends. Taken from the germline V gene, the CDR1 and CDR2 loops are SGHDT and YYEEEE. The CDR3 has 14 amino acids, counting the end cysteine and phenylalanine. The DNA shown is the 42-base CDR3, in frame from base 1. The donors belonged to the validation cohort of about 120 subjects, which was separate from the approximately 700-subject first cohort. Overall study results and their limits: A few of the identified cytomegalovirus-associated TCR beta chains were confirmed in vitro to be specific for cytomegalovirus antigens. In a later analysis, TCRs clustered in the first cohort were found to also tend to co-occur in the roughly 110 validation repertoires, with 94% of cluster scores above 0. The authors suggested that the approach could potentially be generalized to other disease states and immunological phenotypes. A later analysis lacked HLA typing for the validation cohort, so it scored co-occurrence in that cohort across all 120 repertoires. A total of roughly 160 TCR beta chains were listed by the study as associated with cytomegalovirus. Most TCR sequences were seen in very few donors, while some public TCRs were found in many individuals. Cytomegalovirus status was reported to be diagnosed by the classifier with high specificity and sensitivity in both the original and validation cohorts.

Libraries were constructed by the immunoSEQ multiplex PCR assay. The authors processed their data as follows. To diagnose cytomegalovirus status from the catalog of TCR beta chain sequences, a statistical classification framework was built. As stored in TCRdb, this immuneACCESS dataset retains in-frame rearrangements with V and J assigned. A fraction of the clones does not appear; measured against another copy, unresolved V genes explain less than half of the discrepancy, and the remainder lacks a known reason. V and J calls and clone size follow that table, whereas D and trimming were derived from the DNA. The sample contains roughly 250,000 clones, nearly 90% of them found a single time. Under 0.4% of the sample lies in the top ten.

The chain is encoded by TRBV5-6 joined to TRBJ1-4; the D gene is not confidently resolved. The TCR comes from a woman in her late teens or twenties in good health and CMV-seronegative. Sequenced input: PBMCs. The DNA reads TGTGCCAGCAGCCGTGAACTAGGCCATGAAAAACTGTTTTTT. This sequence encodes CASSRELGHEKLFF.